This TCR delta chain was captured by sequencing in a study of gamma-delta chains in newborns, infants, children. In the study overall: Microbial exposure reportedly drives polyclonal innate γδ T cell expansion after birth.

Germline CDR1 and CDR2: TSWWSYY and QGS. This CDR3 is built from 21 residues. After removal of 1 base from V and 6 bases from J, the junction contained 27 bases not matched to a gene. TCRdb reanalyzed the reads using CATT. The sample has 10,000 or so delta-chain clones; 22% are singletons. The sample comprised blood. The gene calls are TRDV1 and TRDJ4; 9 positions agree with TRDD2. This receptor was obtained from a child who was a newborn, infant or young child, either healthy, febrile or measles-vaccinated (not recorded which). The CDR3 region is CALGEPTFLRCRPSYCRALIF. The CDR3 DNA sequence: TGTGCTCTTGGGGAACCGACCTTCCTACGGTGTCGCCCCTCTTACTGTCGGGCCCTGATCTTT.